Listed below are T cell receptor beta chains from one sample, sequenced in a study of identical twins' blood T cells. TCRdb re-called the 5' RACE reads with MiXCR, one entry per CDR3 protein. This table has around 380,000 distinct CDR3 sequences, 28% appearing once. The material sequenced was PBMCs. These receptors originate from a woman aged 18-49 years in good health. The conserved cysteine and the conserved F or W are not part of the CDR3 here. Fields, in order: CDR3 protein, V gene, J gene.

CDR3: ASSGGQGNTGELF
V: TRBV11-2
J: TRBJ2-2

CDR3: ASNQLSGFDTQY
V: TRBV2
J: TRBJ2-3

CDR3: ASSLETRSGEQY
V: TRBV5-1
J: TRBJ2-7

CDR3: ASSKDYGIDEQF
V: TRBV5-1
J: TRBJ2-1

CDR3: RAAGRNTEAF
V: TRBV20-1
J: TRBJ1-1

CDR3: ASTPPRWKDTQY
V: TRBV11-1
J: TRBJ2-3

CDR3: ASSKKGGSNQPQH
V: TRBV28
J: TRBJ1-5

CDR3: AIKGEDQETQY
V: TRBV10-3
J: TRBJ2-5

CDR3: ASNWDPGQPQH
V: TRBV2
J: TRBJ1-5

CDR3: ASSAAYGYT
V: TRBV9
J: TRBJ1-2

CDR3: ASSEGQFVPNYGYT
V: TRBV19
J: TRBJ1-2

CDR3: VSSSSGYRELF
V: TRBV7-6
J: TRBJ2-2

CDR3: ASSISGQTNEKLF
V: TRBV19
J: TRBJ1-4

CDR3: ASSFGSPNEQF
V: TRBV12-3/TRBV12-4
J: TRBJ2-1

CDR3: SARDRSGRALTRYNEQF
V: TRBV20-1
J: TRBJ2-1

CDR3: ASSQLGREAF
V: TRBV3-1
J: TRBJ1-1